This TCR beta chain was sequenced in a study of blood T cell repertoires in COVID-19. Within 2 weeks of study entry, exposed participants had contacted a PCR-confirmed or clinician-diagnosed COVID-19 case. The CDR3 has 14 amino acids. V gave up 6 bases and J gave up 1 base, with 10 bases separating them. Germline CDR1 MNHEY, CDR2 SVGAGI. In the study's own analysis: Estimation of nucleated cell counts relied on the amplification of reference gene primers. Generated by immunoSEQ multiplex PCR, the TCRdb table keeps only in-frame clones and is missing some. D and trimming were read from the DNA, whereas the V and J calls and clone size are those reported in that table. The sample includes under 200,000 clones, over 80% of them seen just once.

The gene calls are TRBV6-5 and TRBJ1-5, with a tentative D call TRBD1 (5 bases). Sequencing input: PBMCs or T cells enriched from blood (not recorded which). The receptor's source is a woman aged 25 to 39 who had been exposed to COVID-19. The CDR3 sequence: CASSVRGSNQPQHF. CDR3 in DNA: TGTGCCAGCAGCGTACGGGGGAGCAATCAGCCCCAGCATTTT.